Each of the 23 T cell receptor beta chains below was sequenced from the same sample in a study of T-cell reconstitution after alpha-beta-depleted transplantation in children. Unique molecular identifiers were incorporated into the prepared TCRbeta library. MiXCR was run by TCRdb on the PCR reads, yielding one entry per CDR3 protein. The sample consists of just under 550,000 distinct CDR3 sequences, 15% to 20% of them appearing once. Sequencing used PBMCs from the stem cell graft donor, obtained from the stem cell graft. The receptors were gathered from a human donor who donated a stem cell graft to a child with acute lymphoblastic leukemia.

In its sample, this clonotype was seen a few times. This chain's CDR3 is CASSLNPGSSYNEQFF. The CDR3 bases are TGTGCCAGCAGTTTGAACCCCGGGAGCTCCTACAATGAGCAGTTCTTC. The chain is built from TRBV12-3 or TRBV12-4 and TRBJ2-1, with a weak D call TRBD2 (6 bases). Trimming removed 3 bases from V and 0 bases from J, with 12 bases in between. This CDR3 spans 16 amino acids.

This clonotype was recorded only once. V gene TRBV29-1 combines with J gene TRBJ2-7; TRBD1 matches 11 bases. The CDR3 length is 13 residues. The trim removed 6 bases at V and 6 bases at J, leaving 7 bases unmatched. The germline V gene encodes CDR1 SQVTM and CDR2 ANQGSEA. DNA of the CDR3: TGCAGCGTCTCGGGACAGGGGGTCCGCGAGCAGTACTTC. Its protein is CSVSGQGVREQYF.

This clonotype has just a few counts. The CDR3 reads CASSFVAGGYEQYF. The CDR3 bases are TGTGCCAGCAGTTTCGTCGCAGGGGGGTACGAGCAGTACTTC. The chain uses TRBV28 and TRBJ2-7; D possibly corresponds to TRBD1 (7 bases). From germline, CDR1 is MDHEN and CDR2 SYDVKM. The CDR3 is 14 residues long. V lost 3 bases and J lost 4, with 13 bases in between.

CDR3 sequence: CSVEEGTGLSYEQYF. The CDR3 DNA follows: TGCAGCGTTGAAGAGGGTACAGGCCTCTCCTACGAGCAGTACTTC. V usage is TRBV29-1 and J usage is TRBJ2-7; a weak D match, TRBD1 (5 bases). Germline V gene lookup returns CDR1 SQVTM and CDR2 ANQGSEA. This CDR3 has 15 amino acids. The V end lost 0 bases, the J end lost 0 bases, and 12 bases lay between the germline ends.

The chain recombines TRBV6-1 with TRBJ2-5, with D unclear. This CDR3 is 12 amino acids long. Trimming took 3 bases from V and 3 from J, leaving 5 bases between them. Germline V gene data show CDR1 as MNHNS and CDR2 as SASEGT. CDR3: CASSENKETQYF. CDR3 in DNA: TGTGCCAGCAGTGAGAACAAAGAGACCCAGTACTTC.

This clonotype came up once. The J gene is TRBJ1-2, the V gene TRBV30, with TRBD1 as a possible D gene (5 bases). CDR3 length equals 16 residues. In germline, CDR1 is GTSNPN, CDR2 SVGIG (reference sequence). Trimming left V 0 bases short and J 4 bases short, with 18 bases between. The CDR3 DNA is TGTGCCTGGAGTGTCCTTACGGCCCGGGGGAGCTATGGCTACACCTTC. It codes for CAWSVLTARGSYGYTF.

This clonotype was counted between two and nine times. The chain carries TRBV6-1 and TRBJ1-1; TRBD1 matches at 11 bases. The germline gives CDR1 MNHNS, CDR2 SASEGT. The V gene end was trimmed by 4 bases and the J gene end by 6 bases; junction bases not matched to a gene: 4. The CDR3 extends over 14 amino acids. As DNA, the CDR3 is TGTGCCAGCAGTGGCGGACAGGGGGCTTCTGAAGCTTTCTTT. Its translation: CASSGGQGASEAFF.

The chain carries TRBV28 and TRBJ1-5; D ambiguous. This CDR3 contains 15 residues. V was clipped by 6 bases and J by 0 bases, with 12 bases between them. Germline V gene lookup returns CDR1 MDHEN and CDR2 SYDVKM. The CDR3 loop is CASSLTWNSNQPQHF. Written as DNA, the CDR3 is TGTGCCAGCAGCCTGACCTGGAATAGCAATCAGCCCCAGCATTTT.

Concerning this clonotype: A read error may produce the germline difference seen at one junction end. The CDR3 is CASSRQESSGNEHYF. In DNA form, the CDR3 reads TGTGCCAGCTCACGCCAGGAGAGTTCGGGAAACGAGCATTACTTC. The V and J genes are TRBV18 and TRBJ2-7; D perhaps matches TRBD2 (5 bases). CDR1 KGHSH and CDR2 LQKENI come from the germline V gene. This CDR3 is 15 amino acids long.

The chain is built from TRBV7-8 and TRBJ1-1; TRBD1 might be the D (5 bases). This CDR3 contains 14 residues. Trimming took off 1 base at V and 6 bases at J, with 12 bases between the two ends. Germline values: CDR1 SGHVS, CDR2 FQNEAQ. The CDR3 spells CASSLGGPEAEAFF. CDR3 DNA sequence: TGTGCCAGCAGCTTAGGGGGACCTGAGGCTGAAGCTTTCTTT.

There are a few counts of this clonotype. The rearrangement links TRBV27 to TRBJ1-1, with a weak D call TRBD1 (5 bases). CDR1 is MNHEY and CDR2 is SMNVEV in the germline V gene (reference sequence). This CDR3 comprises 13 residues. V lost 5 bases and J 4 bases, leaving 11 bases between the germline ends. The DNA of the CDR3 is TGTGCCAGCAGTGGCCCCGGGGGCACTGAAGCTTTCTTT. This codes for CASSGPGGTEAFF.

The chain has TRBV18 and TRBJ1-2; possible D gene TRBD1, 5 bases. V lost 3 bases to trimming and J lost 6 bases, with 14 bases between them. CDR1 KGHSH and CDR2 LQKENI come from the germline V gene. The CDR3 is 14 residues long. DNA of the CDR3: TGTGCCAGCTCACCTACAAGGGGCGGTGATGGCTACACCTTC. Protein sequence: CASSPTRGGDGYTF.

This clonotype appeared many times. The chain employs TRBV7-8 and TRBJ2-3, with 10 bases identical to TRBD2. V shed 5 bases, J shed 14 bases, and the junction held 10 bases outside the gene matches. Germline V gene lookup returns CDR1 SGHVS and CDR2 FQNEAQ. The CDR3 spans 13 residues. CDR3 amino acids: CASSPTGTSDLYF. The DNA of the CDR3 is TGTGCCAGCAGCCCCACCGGGACTAGCGATCTGTATTTT.

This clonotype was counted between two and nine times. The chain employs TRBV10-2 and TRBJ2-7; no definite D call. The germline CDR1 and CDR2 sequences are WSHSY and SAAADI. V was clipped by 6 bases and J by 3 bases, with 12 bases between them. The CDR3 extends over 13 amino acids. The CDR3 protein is CASREASRYEQYF. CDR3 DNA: TGCGCCAGCAGAGAGGCTTCACGCTACGAGCAGTACTTC.

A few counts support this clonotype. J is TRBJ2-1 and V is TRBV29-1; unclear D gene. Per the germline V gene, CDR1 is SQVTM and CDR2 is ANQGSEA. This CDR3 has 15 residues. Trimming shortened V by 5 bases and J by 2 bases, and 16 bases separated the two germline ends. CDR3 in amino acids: CSVTWGLNPYNEQFF. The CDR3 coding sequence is TGCAGCGTTACGTGGGGTCTAAACCCCTACAATGAGCAGTTCTTC.

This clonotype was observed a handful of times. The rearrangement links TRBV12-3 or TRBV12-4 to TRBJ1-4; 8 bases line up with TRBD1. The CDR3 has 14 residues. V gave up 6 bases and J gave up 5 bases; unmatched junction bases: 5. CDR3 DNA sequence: TGTGCCAGCAGCAGGAGACAGGGGAATGAAAAACTGTTTTTT. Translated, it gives CASSRRQGNEKLFF.

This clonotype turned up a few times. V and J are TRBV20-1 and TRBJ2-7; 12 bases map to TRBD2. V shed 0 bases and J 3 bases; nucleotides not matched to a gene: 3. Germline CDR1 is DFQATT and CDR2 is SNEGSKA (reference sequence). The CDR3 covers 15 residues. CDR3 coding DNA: TGCAGTGCTAGAGATCTAGCGGGGGGGATCTACGAGCAGTACTTC. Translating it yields CSARDLAGGIYEQYF.

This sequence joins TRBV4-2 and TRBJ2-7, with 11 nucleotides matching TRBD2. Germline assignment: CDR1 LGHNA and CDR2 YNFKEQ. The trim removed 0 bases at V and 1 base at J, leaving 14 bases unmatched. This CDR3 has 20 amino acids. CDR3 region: CASSQDLLARLAGGSYEQYF. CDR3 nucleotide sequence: TGTGCCAGCAGCCAAGATCTTTTGGCACGCCTAGCGGGAGGATCCTACGAGCAGTACTTC.

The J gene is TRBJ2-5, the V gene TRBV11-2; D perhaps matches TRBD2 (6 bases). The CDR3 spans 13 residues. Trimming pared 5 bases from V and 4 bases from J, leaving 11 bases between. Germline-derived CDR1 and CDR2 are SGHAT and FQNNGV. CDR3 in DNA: TGTGCCAGCAGCCGGGGACTCATAGAGACCCAGTACTTC. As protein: CASSRGLIETQYF.

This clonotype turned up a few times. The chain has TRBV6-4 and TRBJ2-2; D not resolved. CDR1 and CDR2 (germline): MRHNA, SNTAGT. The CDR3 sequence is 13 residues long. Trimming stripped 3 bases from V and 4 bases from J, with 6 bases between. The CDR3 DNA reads TGTGCCAGCAGTGAACAGCCCACCGGGGAGCTGTTTTTT. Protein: CASSEQPTGELFF.

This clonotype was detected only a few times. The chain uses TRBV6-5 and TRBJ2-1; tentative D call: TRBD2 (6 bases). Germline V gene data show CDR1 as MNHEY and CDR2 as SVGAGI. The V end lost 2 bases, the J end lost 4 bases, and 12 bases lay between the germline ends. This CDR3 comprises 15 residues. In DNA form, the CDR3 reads TGTGCCAGCAGTTACGAGGGACTCACGTACAATGAGCAGTTCTTC. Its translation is CASSYEGLTYNEQFF.

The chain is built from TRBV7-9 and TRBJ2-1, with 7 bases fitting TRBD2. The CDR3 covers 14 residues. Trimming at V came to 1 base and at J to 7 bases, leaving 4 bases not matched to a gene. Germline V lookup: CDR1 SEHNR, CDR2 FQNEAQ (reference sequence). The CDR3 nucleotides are TGTGCCAGCAGCTTAGGCGGGAGTAAGAATGAGCAGTTCTTC. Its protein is CASSLGGSKNEQFF. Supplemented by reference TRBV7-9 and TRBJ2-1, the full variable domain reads DTGVSQNPRHKITKRGQNVTFRCDPISEHNRLYWYRQTLGQGPEFLTYFQNEAQLEKSRLLSDRFSAERPKGSFSTLEIQRTEQGDSAMYLCASSLGGSKNEQFFGPGTRLTVL.

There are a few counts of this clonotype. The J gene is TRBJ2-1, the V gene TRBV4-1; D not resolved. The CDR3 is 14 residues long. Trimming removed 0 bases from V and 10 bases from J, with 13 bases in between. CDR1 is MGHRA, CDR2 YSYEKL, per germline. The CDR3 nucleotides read TGCGCCAGCAGCCAAGATCCTGCCTCGCGGGAGCAGTTCTTC. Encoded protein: CASSQDPASREQFF.